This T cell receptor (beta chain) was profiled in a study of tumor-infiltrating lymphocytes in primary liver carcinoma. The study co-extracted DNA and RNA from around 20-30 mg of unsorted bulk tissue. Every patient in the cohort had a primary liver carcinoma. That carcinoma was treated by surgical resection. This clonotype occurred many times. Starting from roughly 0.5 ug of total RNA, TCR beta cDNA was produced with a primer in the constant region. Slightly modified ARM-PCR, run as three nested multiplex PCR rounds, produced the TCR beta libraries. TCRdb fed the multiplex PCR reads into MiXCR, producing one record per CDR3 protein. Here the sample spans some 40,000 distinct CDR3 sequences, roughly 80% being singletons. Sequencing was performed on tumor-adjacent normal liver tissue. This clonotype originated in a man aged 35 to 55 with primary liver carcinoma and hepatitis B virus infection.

The CDR3 loop reads CASSIAPSVDIWTSGFTDTQYF. For the CDR3, the DNA is TGCGCCAGCAGCATCGCCCCGAGTGTCGACATTTGGACTAGCGGATTCACAGATACGCAGTATTTT. The chain recombines TRBV5-1 with TRBJ2-3; 10 bases map to TRBD2. This CDR3 is built from 22 residues. J lost 2 bases, V lost 4 bases, and 25 bases had no gene match. The V gene's germline CDR1 is SGHRS and CDR2 YFSETQ. Combining the CDR3 with reference TRBV5-1 and TRBJ2-3 gives the whole variable domain KAGVTQTPRYLIKTRGQQVTLSCSPISGHRSVSWYQQTPGQGLQFLFEYFSETQRNKGNFPGRFSGRQFSNSRSEMNVSTLELGDSALYLCASSIAPSVDIWTSGFTDTQYFGPGTRLTVL.